This is a list of T cell receptor beta chains from one sample in a study of blood T cell repertoires in COVID-19. Profiling relied on immunoSEQ multiplex PCR, and the TCRdb table lists in-frame clones only, not all of them. The table records roughly 170,000 clones, 87% of them present only once. The sequenced sample was peripheral blood. The receptors originated from a woman in her 70s with COVID-19, enrolled during active disease. Each CDR3 is given with its conserved first and last residue. Each record gives: D gene, J gene, V gene, clone size, CDR3 protein, CDR3 DNA. D genes are given only for firm matches. Clone size is stated in some rows and not others, as once, few, many or a class when expanded.

TRBD1	TRBJ1-2	TRBV4-3	-	CASSRDRGGADGYTF	TGCGCCAGCAGCCGAGACCGAGGGGGCGCCGATGGCTACACCTTC
TRBD1	TRBJ1-1	TRBV7-3	-	CASSFFQGAEAFF	TGTGCCAGCAGCTTCTTTCAGGGGGCTGAAGCTTTCTTT
-	TRBJ2-1	TRBV19	-	CASRPEGRSYNEQFF	TGTGCCAGTAGGCCGGAGGGGCGGAGCTACAATGAGCAGTTCTTC
TRBD2	TRBJ2-3	TRBV19	-	CASRMLAGVLDTQYF	TGTGCCAGTAGGATGCTAGCGGGAGTTTTAGATACGCAGTATTTT
-	TRBJ1-2	TRBV4-1	-	CASSQDSDLGYGYTF	TGCGCCAGCAGCCAAGATTCTGATCTAGGCTATGGCTACACCTTC
-	TRBJ1-6	TRBV2	few	CASRTRLSSYNSPLHF	TGTGCCAGCAGGACTCGACTAAGCTCCTATAATTCACCCCTCCACTTT
-	TRBJ2-7	TRBV15	-	CATSPGQPVLGEQYF	TGTGCCACCAGCCCCGGTCAACCGGTACTAGGCGAGCAGTACTTC
TRBD1	TRBJ1-3	TRBV11-3	-	CASSIGGLGNTIYF	TGTGCCAGCAGCATAGGGGGCCTTGGAAACACCATATATTTT
TRBD1	TRBJ1-2	TRBV19	-	CASSTNRGANYGYTF	TGTGCCAGTAGTACAAACAGGGGCGCTAACTATGGCTACACCTTC
TRBD2	TRBJ2-5	TRBV28	-	CASSPPGGKQETQYF	TGTGCCAGCAGTCCACCGGGAGGCAAACAAGAGACCCAGTACTTC
-	TRBJ1-2	TRBV6-5	-	CASSYSTRPYYGYTF	TGTGCCAGCAGTTACTCGACCAGGCCCTACTATGGCTACACCTTC
-	TRBJ1-1	TRBV5-1	-	CASALLPGDTEAFF	TGCGCCAGCGCCCTTCTACCCGGGGACACTGAAGCTTTCTTT
TRBD2	TRBJ2-1	TRBV5-1	-	CASSLGLAGNNEQFF	TGCGCCAGCAGCCTGGGACTAGCGGGAAACAATGAGCAGTTCTTC
-	TRBJ1-5	TRBV19	-	CASSVPNPGKGPQHF	TGTGCCAGTAGTGTCCCAAACCCAGGGAAGGGGCCCCAGCATTTT
TRBD1	TRBJ2-7	TRBV6-5	-	CASSYGTGGPLQYF	TGTGCCAGCAGTTACGGGACAGGGGGCCCCCTGCAGTACTTC
-	TRBJ1-5	TRBV3-1/TRBV3-2	-	CASSHTGPPQPQHF	TGTGCCAGCAGCCACACAGGGCCCCCGCAGCCCCAGCATTTT
TRBD1	TRBJ2-5	TRBV7-6	-	CASSFGGQGEGTQYF	TGTGCCAGCAGCTTCGGGGGACAGGGGGAGGGGACCCAGTACTTC
-	TRBJ1-5	TRBV19	-	CASSPGMDQPQHF	TGTGCCAGTAGTCCCGGGATGGATCAGCCCCAGCATTTT
TRBD1	TRBJ1-6	TRBV10-3	-	CAIKMGQGGENSPLHF	TGTGCCATAAAAATGGGACAGGGTGGGGAGAATTCACCCCTCCACTTT
-	TRBJ1-2	TRBV28	-	CASSLVSVGYTF	TGTGCCAGCAGTTTAGTGTCAGTCGGCTACACCTTC
TRBD1	TRBJ1-1	TRBV7-2	-	CASSLGGQGRRNTEAFF	TGTGCCAGCAGCTTAGGGGGACAGGGCCGGAGGAACACTGAAGCTTTCTTT
-	TRBJ2-7	TRBV28	-	CASSFGQASYEQYF	TGTGCCAGCAGCTTCGGCCAGGCTTCCTACGAGCAGTACTTC
-	TRBJ2-7	TRBV11-2	-	CASSLVGTREQYF	TGTGCCAGCAGCTTAGTCGGGACACGCGAGCAGTACTTC
-	TRBJ2-7	TRBV3-1/TRBV3-2	-	CASSQEEREQYF	TGTGCCAGCAGCCAAGAGGAGCGGGAGCAGTACTTC
-	TRBJ2-7	TRBV10-3	-	CAISEQKFYEQYF	TGTGCCATCAGTGAACAGAAGTTCTACGAGCAGTACTTC
-	TRBJ1-1	TRBV7-9	-	CASSPSGGFLNTEAFF	TGTGCCAGCAGCCCCTCGGGGGGATTCTTGAACACTGAAGCTTTCTTT
-	TRBJ2-6	TRBV6-1	-	CASRERSGSGANVLTF	TGTGCCAGCAGAGAACGTTCGGGATCTGGGGCCAACGTCCTGACTTTC
-	TRBJ2-3	TRBV5-6	-	CASSLGIRLTPDTQYF	TGTGCCAGCAGCTTGGGGATTAGACTAACCCCAGATACGCAGTATTTT
-	TRBJ2-5	TRBV5-1	once	CASSDGAGRETQYF	TGCGCCAGCAGCGACGGGGCAGGGAGGGAGACCCAGTACTTC
-	TRBJ1-2	TRBV18	-	CASHGVPSNYGYTF	TGTGCCAGCCACGGGGTGCCCTCTAACTATGGCTACACCTTC
-	TRBJ1-2	TRBV6-5	-	CASTTWGDGYTF	TGTGCCAGCACCACTTGGGGGGACGGCTACACCTTC
TRBD1	TRBJ1-1	TRBV30	-	CAWTKNRGAVNTEAFF	TGTGCCTGGACCAAAAACAGGGGAGCGGTGAACACTGAAGCTTTCTTT
TRBD1	TRBJ1-1	TRBV5-4	-	CASSLGQALNTEAFF	TGTGCCAGCAGCCTGGGACAGGCACTGAACACTGAAGCTTTCTTT
TRBD2	TRBJ2-3	TRBV7-3	-	CASSLSGGATDTQYF	TGTGCCAGCAGCTTATCGGGAGGGGCCACAGATACGCAGTATTTT
-	TRBJ1-6	TRBV19	-	CASSTTGGNSPLHF	TGTGCCAGTAGTACAACAGGAGGGAATTCACCCCTCCACTTT
TRBD1	TRBJ1-6	TRBV30	-	CAWSVFRGSYNSPLHF	TGTGCCTGGAGTGTTTTCAGGGGGTCCTATAATTCACCCCTCCACTTT
-	TRBJ2-7	TRBV4-1	-	CASSQEGSAHYEQYF	TGCGCCAGCAGCCAAGAGGGCTCAGCTCACTACGAGCAGTACTTC
-	TRBJ1-1	TRBV6-5	-	CASSSGAFDTEAFF	TGTGCCAGCAGTTCAGGGGCTTTCGACACTGAAGCTTTCTTT
-	TRBJ2-3	TRBV7-2	-	CASSSRGGTGDTQYF	TGTGCCAGCAGCTCCCGCGGGGGCACAGGAGATACGCAGTATTTT
-	TRBJ1-6	TRBV6-5	-	CASRRIQGSGSPLHF	TGTGCCAGCAGACGAATTCAGGGAAGTGGGTCACCCCTCCACTTT
-	TRBJ2-2	TRBV9	-	CASSVAGRADGELFF	TGTGCCAGCAGCGTAGCCGGCAGGGCTGACGGGGAGCTGTTTTTT
-	TRBJ2-1	TRBV6-5	-	CASSPGSNEQFF	TGTGCCAGCAGCCCCGGTTCCAATGAGCAGTTCTTC
-	TRBJ2-1	TRBV10-3	-	CAIGFDNNFGNEQFF	-
-	TRBJ1-2	TRBV10-3	-	CAISEPSGLSNYGYTF	TGTGCCATCAGTGAGCCGTCAGGGTTATCAAACTATGGCTACACCTTC
TRBD1	TRBJ2-3	TRBV7-8	-	CASSPRQGYTDTQYF	TGTGCCAGCAGCCCACGACAGGGATACACAGATACGCAGTATTTT
-	TRBJ1-1	TRBV11-2	-	CASRGAAEAFF	TGTGCCAGCAGGGGGGCGGCTGAAGCTTTCTTT
TRBD1	TRBJ2-1	TRBV27	-	CASRLAGTGSNEQFF	TGTGCCAGCAGACTAGCCGGGACAGGGTCCAATGAGCAGTTCTTC
TRBD2	TRBJ2-2	TRBV30	-	CARNTGRLAGFTGELFF	TGTGCCCGGAATACAGGGAGACTAGCGGGATTCACCGGGGAGCTGTTTTTT
-	TRBJ1-6	TRBV6-1	once	CASSEPPGYSPLHF	TGTGCCAGCAGTGAACCTCCAGGGTACTCACCCCTCCACTTT
-	TRBJ2-7	TRBV12-5	-	CASGTGFAYEQYF	TGTGCTAGTGGGACGGGATTCGCCTACGAGCAGTACTTC
TRBD2	TRBJ2-3	TRBV9	-	CASSVLSGGAEDTQYF	TGTGCCAGCAGCGTACTATCGGGGGGGGCCGAAGATACGCAGTATTTT
TRBD1	TRBJ1-1	TRBV19	-	CASSPVGTGVYNTEAFF	TGTGCCAGTAGTCCTGTAGGGACAGGGGTGTATAACACTGAAGCTTTCTTT
-	TRBJ1-5	TRBV12-3/TRBV12-4	-	CASSSTRDQPQHF	TGTGCCAGCAGTTCAACCAGGGATCAGCCCCAGCATTTT
-	TRBJ1-5	TRBV28	-	CASSLLDRNNQPQHF	TGTGCCAGCAGTTTATTGGACAGAAACAATCAGCCCCAGCATTTT
-	TRBJ1-2	TRBV23-1	-	CASSQSKNLCSPMSCGYTF	TGCGCCAGCAGTCAATCGAAGAATCTGTGTTCACCTATGTCCTGTGGCTACACCTTC
TRBD1	TRBJ2-1	TRBV5-1	-	CASSPISGQNYNEQFF	TGCGCCAGCAGCCCAATTTCGGGACAGAACTACAATGAGCAGTTCTTC
TRBD1	TRBJ2-2	TRBV9	-	CASGGQGGSGELFF	TGTGCCAGCGGGGGACAGGGAGGATCCGGGGAGCTGTTTTTT
-	TRBJ1-1	TRBV19	-	CASSQISQGSEAFF	TGTGCCAGCTCCCAAATAAGCCAGGGCTCTGAAGCTTTCTTT
-	TRBJ1-6	TRBV28	once	CASRRQHGGSPLHF	TGTGCCAGCAGAAGACAGCACGGGGGGTCACCCCTCCACTTT